These T cell receptor beta chains were read from a single sample in a study of cytomegalovirus exposure and HLA in healthy donors. Sequenced by immunoSEQ multiplex PCR; TCRdb stores in-frame clones only, minus some. The table lists about 150,000 clones, roughly 78% of them singletons. Sequenced: PBMCs. These receptors were taken from a young man in good health. CDR3s include the opening cysteine and the closing phenylalanine or tryptophan. The order of the fields is clone size, D gene, J gene, V gene, CDR3 DNA, CDR3 protein. D genes are given only for firm matches. Expanded clones are given a class, and other clones once, few, many or no size at all.

clone size: NA
D gene: TRBD1
J gene: TRBJ2-6
V gene: TRBV18
CDR3 DNA: TGTGCCAGCTCACCAGGAGTTGGGGAACAGGGGGTGCGTACTGGGGCCAACGTCCTGACTTTC
CDR3 protein: CASSPGVGEQGVRTGANVLTF

clone size: NA
D gene: NA
J gene: TRBJ2-7
V gene: TRBV7-2
CDR3 DNA: TGTGCCAGCAGCTTACCCCGGGTTCTTTACGAGCAGTACTTC
CDR3 protein: CASSLPRVLYEQYF

clone size: once
D gene: NA
J gene: TRBJ1-2
V gene: TRBV19
CDR3 DNA: TGTGCCAGTAGTATAGGAGGGTCCGGCTATGGCTACACCTTC
CDR3 protein: CASSIGGSGYGYTF

clone size: NA
D gene: TRBD2
J gene: TRBJ2-2
V gene: TRBV27
CDR3 DNA: TGTGCCAGCAGCAATCTAGCGGGGACGAACGGAGCCGGGGAGCTGTTTTTT
CDR3 protein: CASSNLAGTNGAGELFF

clone size: NA
D gene: TRBD1
J gene: TRBJ2-7
V gene: TRBV29-1
CDR3 DNA: TGCAGCGTTGGCCGGGACAGTCAGTACTTC
CDR3 protein: CSVGRDSQYF

clone size: NA
D gene: NA
J gene: TRBJ1-2
V gene: TRBV11-2
CDR3 DNA: TGTGCCAGCAGCTTTCGGGACATGCGGGGCTACACCTTC
CDR3 protein: CASSFRDMRGYTF

clone size: NA
D gene: TRBD1
J gene: TRBJ2-2
V gene: TRBV27
CDR3 DNA: TGTGTCAGCAGTTCGGGACAGGACACCGGGGAGCTGTTTTTT
CDR3 protein: CVSSSGQDTGELFF

clone size: NA
D gene: NA
J gene: TRBJ1-1
V gene: TRBV5-8
CDR3 DNA: TGTGCCAGCAGCTTGAGTTACAGATTGAACACTGAAGCTTTCTTT
CDR3 protein: CASSLSYRLNTEAFF

clone size: NA
D gene: NA
J gene: TRBJ1-5
V gene: TRBV6-4
CDR3 DNA: TGTGCCAGCAGTCGGGACACCAATCAGCCCCAGCATTTT
CDR3 protein: CASSRDTNQPQHF

clone size: NA
D gene: NA
J gene: TRBJ2-5
V gene: TRBV2
CDR3 DNA: TGTGCCAGCGGGGACCCCGGGACACAAGAGACCCAGTACTTC
CDR3 protein: CASGDPGTQETQYF

clone size: few
D gene: NA
J gene: TRBJ2-7
V gene: TRBV19
CDR3 DNA: TGTGCCAGTAGTATAGGGCAGGGCGGATCCTACGAGCAGTACTTC
CDR3 protein: CASSIGQGGSYEQYF

clone size: NA
D gene: NA
J gene: TRBJ1-1
V gene: TRBV6-6
CDR3 DNA: TGTGCCAGCACCTTCGGACGGGGCACTGAAGCTTTCTTT
CDR3 protein: CASTFGRGTEAFF

clone size: few
D gene: NA
J gene: TRBJ1-6
V gene: TRBV4-3
CDR3 DNA: TGCGCCAGCAGCCATACCGGGGGGAGATCACCCCTCCACTTT
CDR3 protein: CASSHTGGRSPLHF

clone size: NA
D gene: NA
J gene: TRBJ1-5
V gene: TRBV7-9
CDR3 DNA: TGTGCCAGCAGCCCCGGTCGGTCAGGGTTGGAGAATCAGCCCCAGCATTTT
CDR3 protein: CASSPGRSGLENQPQHF

clone size: NA
D gene: NA
J gene: TRBJ2-2
V gene: TRBV7-3
CDR3 DNA: TGTGCCAGCAGCTTGGCCGGGAGTAGGTCCGGGGAGCTGTTTTTT
CDR3 protein: CASSLAGSRSGELFF

clone size: NA
D gene: NA
J gene: TRBJ1-5
V gene: TRBV19
CDR3 DNA: TGTGCCAGTAGTACCCGGACAGAGGGCAATCAGCCCCAGCATTTT
CDR3 protein: CASSTRTEGNQPQHF

clone size: NA
D gene: TRBD2
J gene: TRBJ2-7
V gene: TRBV5-6
CDR3 DNA: TGTGCCAGCAGAGGGACTACGGGCGGGGGGCAGTACTTC
CDR3 protein: CASRGTTGGGQYF

clone size: NA
D gene: NA
J gene: TRBJ2-7
V gene: TRBV7-3
CDR3 DNA: TGTGCCAGCAGCCCCTCTGGGGCCGGGCACGAGCAGTACTTC
CDR3 protein: CASSPSGAGHEQYF

clone size: NA
D gene: NA
J gene: TRBJ2-2
V gene: TRBV19
CDR3 DNA: TGTGCCAGTAGTATAGTTTCGACAGGGAACACCGGGGAGCTGTTTTTT
CDR3 protein: CASSIVSTGNTGELFF

clone size: NA
D gene: NA
J gene: TRBJ2-5
V gene: TRBV7-2
CDR3 DNA: TGTGCCAGCAGCTTAGGGAGGGAGACCCAGTACTTC
CDR3 protein: CASSLGRETQYF

clone size: NA
D gene: NA
J gene: TRBJ2-7
V gene: TRBV10-3
CDR3 DNA: TGTGCCATCAGTGTGACAGCCTACGAGCAGTACTTC
CDR3 protein: CAISVTAYEQYF

clone size: NA
D gene: NA
J gene: TRBJ2-6
V gene: TRBV6-5
CDR3 DNA: TGTGCCACCGGGGTTCCTGGGGCCAACGTCCTGACTTTC
CDR3 protein: CATGVPGANVLTF

clone size: NA
D gene: NA
J gene: TRBJ1-1
V gene: TRBV6-5
CDR3 DNA: TGTGCCAGCACGAGAACAGAGGGCACTGAAGCTTTCTTT
CDR3 protein: CASTRTEGTEAFF

clone size: NA
D gene: NA
J gene: TRBJ2-2
V gene: TRBV9
CDR3 DNA: TGTGCCAGCAGCTTCAGGACCGGGGAGCTGTTTTTT
CDR3 protein: CASSFRTGELFF

clone size: NA
D gene: TRBD2
J gene: TRBJ2-2
V gene: TRBV5-1
CDR3 DNA: TGCGCCAGCAGCTTGGAGAGACTAGCCCCCGGGGAGCTGTTTTTT
CDR3 protein: CASSLERLAPGELFF

clone size: NA
D gene: NA
J gene: TRBJ1-3
V gene: TRBV9
CDR3 DNA: TGTGCCAGCAGCCCTTTCTCAGGGCTTGGAAACACCATATATTTT
CDR3 protein: CASSPFSGLGNTIYF

clone size: NA
D gene: NA
J gene: TRBJ2-3
V gene: TRBV29-1
CDR3 DNA: TGCAGCGCCATCCAGGGGACCTCCACAGATACGCAGTATTTT
CDR3 protein: CSAIQGTSTDTQYF

clone size: NA
D gene: TRBD2
J gene: TRBJ2-1
V gene: TRBV10-3
CDR3 DNA: TGTGCCATCAGTCCTACTTCTGGGACTAGCGGGAGTGGGGAGCAGTTCTTC
CDR3 protein: CAISPTSGTSGSGEQFF

clone size: NA
D gene: TRBD2
J gene: TRBJ2-2
V gene: TRBV6-6
CDR3 DNA: TGTGCCAGCAGCACGACTAGCGGGGTGGAGCTGTTTTTT
CDR3 protein: CASSTTSGVELFF

clone size: NA
D gene: TRBD2
J gene: TRBJ2-1
V gene: TRBV25-1
CDR3 DNA: TGTGCCAGCACCCCGGGACTAGCGGGAGGTGGTGAGCAGTTCTTC
CDR3 protein: CASTPGLAGGGEQFF

clone size: few
D gene: NA
J gene: TRBJ2-7
V gene: TRBV28
CDR3 DNA: TGTGCCAGCACTCCGTCTAATAACGAGCAGTACTTC
CDR3 protein: CASTPSNNEQYF

clone size: once
D gene: NA
J gene: TRBJ1-5
V gene: TRBV21-1
CDR3 DNA: TGTGCCAGCAGCAATCTTGACAGGGCTAGGAAGCCCCAGCATTTT
CDR3 protein: CASSNLDRARKPQHF

clone size: NA
D gene: TRBD2
J gene: TRBJ2-3
V gene: TRBV5-6
CDR3 DNA: TGTGCCAGCAGCATTAGCGGGAGAAGGCCAGATACGCAGTATTTT
CDR3 protein: CASSISGRRPDTQYF

clone size: once
D gene: NA
J gene: TRBJ2-7
V gene: TRBV9
CDR3 DNA: TGTGCCAGCAGCGTCGGGGGGCAGGACGAGCAGTACTTC
CDR3 protein: CASSVGGQDEQYF

clone size: NA
D gene: TRBD2
J gene: TRBJ2-3
V gene: TRBV5-1
CDR3 DNA: TGCGCCAGCAGCCCCTGGGGGGTACTAGCGGGAGGGATGGATACGCAGTATTTT
CDR3 protein: CASSPWGVLAGGMDTQYF

clone size: NA
D gene: NA
J gene: TRBJ2-7
V gene: TRBV7-2
CDR3 DNA: TGTGCCAGCAGCCAACAGGGCTACGAGCAGTACTTC
CDR3 protein: CASSQQGYEQYF

clone size: NA
D gene: TRBD1
J gene: TRBJ2-7
V gene: TRBV5-1
CDR3 DNA: TGCGCCAGCAGACCCGACAGGGCCCGCCGAGGTTCCGAGCAGTACTTC
CDR3 protein: CASRPDRARRGSEQYF

clone size: NA
D gene: NA
J gene: TRBJ1-5
V gene: TRBV2
CDR3 DNA: TGTGCCAGCACCGTGAACGGTCAGCCCCAGCATTTT
CDR3 protein: CASTVNGQPQHF

clone size: once
D gene: NA
J gene: TRBJ2-7
V gene: TRBV7-9
CDR3 DNA: TGTGCCAGCAGCCTCGCGGGCGTCTCCTACGAGCAGTACTTC
CDR3 protein: CASSLAGVSYEQYF

clone size: NA
D gene: TRBD1
J gene: TRBJ1-2
V gene: TRBV28
CDR3 DNA: TGTGCCAGCAGGCTCCCGGGACAGCCTAACTATGGCTACACCTTC
CDR3 protein: CASRLPGQPNYGYTF

clone size: NA
D gene: NA
J gene: TRBJ1-4
V gene: TRBV5-1
CDR3 DNA: TGCGCCAGCAGCTTGGGCCGGACAGTTGGTGTCCTTAATGAAAAACTGTTTTTT
CDR3 protein: CASSLGRTVGVLNEKLFF

clone size: NA
D gene: TRBD2
J gene: TRBJ2-1
V gene: TRBV11-2
CDR3 DNA: TGTGCCAGCACCACAGGTCCCAGCGGGAGAGTCAATGAGCAGTTCTTC
CDR3 protein: CASTTGPSGRVNEQFF

clone size: NA
D gene: NA
J gene: TRBJ2-1
V gene: TRBV28
CDR3 DNA: TGTGCCAGCATTTTAGGGAGTGGAATGGGCAATGAGCAGTTCTTC
CDR3 protein: CASILGSGMGNEQFF

clone size: once
D gene: NA
J gene: TRBJ2-3
V gene: TRBV6-5
CDR3 DNA: TGTGCCAGCAGTTACATTTCTTCGGGACAAGATACGCAGTATTTT
CDR3 protein: CASSYISSGQDTQYF

clone size: NA
D gene: TRBD1
J gene: TRBJ2-1
V gene: TRBV5-1
CDR3 DNA: TGCGCCAGCAGCTTAAAGGACAGGGGTTACAATGAGCAGTTCTTC
CDR3 protein: CASSLKDRGYNEQFF

clone size: NA
D gene: TRBD2
J gene: TRBJ2-7
V gene: TRBV19
CDR3 DNA: TGTGCCAGTAGTAAGGGGACTAGCGGGACCTACTCCTACGAGCAGTACTTC
CDR3 protein: CASSKGTSGTYSYEQYF

clone size: NA
D gene: TRBD2
J gene: TRBJ2-1
V gene: TRBV7-2
CDR3 DNA: TGTGCCAGCAGCTTCCGGACTAGCGGGGAGCAGTTCTTC
CDR3 protein: CASSFRTSGEQFF

clone size: NA
D gene: TRBD2
J gene: TRBJ2-1
V gene: TRBV6-5
CDR3 DNA: TGTGCCAGCAGACGTAGCGGGAGTCCCTACAATGAGCAGTTCTTC
CDR3 protein: CASRRSGSPYNEQFF

clone size: NA
D gene: TRBD1
J gene: TRBJ1-5
V gene: TRBV15
CDR3 DNA: TGTGCCACCAGCAGAGCGCGACAGGGGGATCAGCCCCAGCATTTT
CDR3 protein: CATSRARQGDQPQHF

clone size: NA
D gene: NA
J gene: TRBJ2-1
V gene: TRBV9
CDR3 DNA: TGTGCCAGCAGCACTACTGCCTATGAGCAGTTCTTC
CDR3 protein: CASSTTAYEQFF